This T cell receptor beta chain was captured by sequencing in a study of blood T cell repertoires in COVID-19. The V end was cut by 4 bases, the J end by 13 bases, with 15 bases between. This CDR3 region has 12 residues. Germline CDR1 and CDR2: SGHNT and YYREEE (reference sequence). Repertoires were generated with immunoSEQ multiplex PCR, while TCRdb's copy carries only in-frame clones and drops some. The table records a few hundred thousand clones, more than 85% of them present only once. This clonotype was sampled from a person aged 18-30 years with COVID-19, enrolled during active disease. This rearrangement joins TRBV5-4 to TRBJ2-1, with D possibly matching TRBD1 (6 bases). The sample taken for sequencing was peripheral blood. The CDR3 bases are TGTGCCAGCAGCACCATGACAGGTCCCCAGTTCTTC. This gives the protein CASSTMTGPQFF.